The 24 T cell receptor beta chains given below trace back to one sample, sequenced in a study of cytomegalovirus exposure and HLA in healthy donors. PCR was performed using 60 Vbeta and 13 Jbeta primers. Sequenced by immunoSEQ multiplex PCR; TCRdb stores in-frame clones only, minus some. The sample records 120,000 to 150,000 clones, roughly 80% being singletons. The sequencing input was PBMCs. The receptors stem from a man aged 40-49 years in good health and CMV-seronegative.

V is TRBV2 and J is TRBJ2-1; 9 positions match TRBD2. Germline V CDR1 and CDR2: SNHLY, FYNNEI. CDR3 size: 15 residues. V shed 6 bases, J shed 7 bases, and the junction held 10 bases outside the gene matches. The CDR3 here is CASSRERGVGNEQFF. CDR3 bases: TGTGCCAGCAGCCGAGAGCGGGGGGTCGGTAATGAGCAGTTCTTC.

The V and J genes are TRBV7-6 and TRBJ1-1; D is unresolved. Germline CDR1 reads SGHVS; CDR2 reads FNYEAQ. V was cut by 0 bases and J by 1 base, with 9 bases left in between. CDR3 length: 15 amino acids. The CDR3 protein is CASSLAGRWNTEAFF. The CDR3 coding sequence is TGTGCCAGCAGCTTAGCTGGCAGGTGGAACACTGAAGCTTTCTTT.

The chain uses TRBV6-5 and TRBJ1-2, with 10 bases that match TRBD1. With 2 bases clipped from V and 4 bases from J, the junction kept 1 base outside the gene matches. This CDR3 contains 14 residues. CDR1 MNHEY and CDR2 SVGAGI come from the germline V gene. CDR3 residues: CASSYRDRGYGYTF. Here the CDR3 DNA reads TGTGCCAGCAGTTACCGGGACAGGGGCTATGGCTACACCTTC.

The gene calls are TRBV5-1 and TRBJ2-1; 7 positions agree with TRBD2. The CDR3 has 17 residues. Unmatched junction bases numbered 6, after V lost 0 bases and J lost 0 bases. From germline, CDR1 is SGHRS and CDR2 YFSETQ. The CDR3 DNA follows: TGCGCCAGCAGCTTGGTATTAGCGGGCCTCTCCTACAATGAGCAGTTCTTC. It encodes CASSLVLAGLSYNEQFF.

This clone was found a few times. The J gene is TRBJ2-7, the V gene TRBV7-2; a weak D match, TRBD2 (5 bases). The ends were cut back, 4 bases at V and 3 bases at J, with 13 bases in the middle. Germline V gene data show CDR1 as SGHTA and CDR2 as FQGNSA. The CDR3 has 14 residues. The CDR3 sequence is CASSYGIGVYEQYF. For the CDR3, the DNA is TGTGCCAGCAGCTATGGCATCGGGGTCTACGAGCAGTACTTC.

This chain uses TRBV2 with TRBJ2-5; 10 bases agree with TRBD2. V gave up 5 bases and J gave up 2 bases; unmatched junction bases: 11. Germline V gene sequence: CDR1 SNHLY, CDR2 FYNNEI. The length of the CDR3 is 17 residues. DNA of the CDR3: TGTGCCAGCAGTATTGGACTAGCGGAGGGCCCTCAAGAGACCCAGTACTTC. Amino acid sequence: CASSIGLAEGPQETQYF.

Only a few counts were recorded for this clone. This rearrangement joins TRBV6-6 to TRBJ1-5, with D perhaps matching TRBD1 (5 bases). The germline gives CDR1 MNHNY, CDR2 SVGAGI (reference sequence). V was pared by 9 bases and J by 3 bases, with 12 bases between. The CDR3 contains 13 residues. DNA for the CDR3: TGTGCCAGTACGGGGGGGTACAATCAGCCCCAGCATTTT. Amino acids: CASTGGYNQPQHF.

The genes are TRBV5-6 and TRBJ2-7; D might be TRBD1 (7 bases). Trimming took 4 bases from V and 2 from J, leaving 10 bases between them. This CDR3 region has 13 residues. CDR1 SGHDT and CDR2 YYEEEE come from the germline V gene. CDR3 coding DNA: TGTGCCAGCAGCGGCGGGACAGCCTACGAGCAGTACTTC. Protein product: CASSGGTAYEQYF. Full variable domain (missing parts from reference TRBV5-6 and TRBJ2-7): DAGVTQSPTHLIKTRGQQVTLRCSPKSGHDTVSWYQQALGQGPQFIFQYYEEEERQRGNFPDRFSGHQFPNYSSELNVNALLLGDSALYLCASSGGTAYEQYFGPGTRLTVT.

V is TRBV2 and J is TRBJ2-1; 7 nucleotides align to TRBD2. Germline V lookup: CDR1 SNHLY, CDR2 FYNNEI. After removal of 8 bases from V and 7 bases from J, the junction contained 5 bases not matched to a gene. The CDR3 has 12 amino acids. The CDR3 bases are TGTGCCAGCGGGGGGGTTGGTAATGAGCAGTTCTTC. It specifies CASGGVGNEQFF.

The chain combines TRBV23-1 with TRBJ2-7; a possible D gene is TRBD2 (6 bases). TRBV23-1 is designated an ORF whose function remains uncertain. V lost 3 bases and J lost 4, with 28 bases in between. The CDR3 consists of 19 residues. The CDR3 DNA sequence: TGCGCCAGCAGTCACCCCACCTCGGGGGAATCTGTGCCCGGTTACGAGCAGTACTTC. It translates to CASSHPTSGESVPGYEQYF.

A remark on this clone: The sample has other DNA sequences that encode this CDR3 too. This CDR3 is CASSLGPDEKLFF. The CDR3 nucleotides read TGTGCCAGCAGCTTAGGTCCAGATGAAAAACTGTTTTTT. The gene calls are TRBV7-2 and TRBJ1-4; D gene ambiguous. Per germline, CDR1 SGHTA and CDR2 FQGNSA. The V and J ends lost 1 base and 6 bases respectively, with 6 bases between them. CDR3 length: 13 amino acids. Variable domain in full (rest from reference TRBV7-2 and TRBJ1-4): GAGVSQSPSNKVTEKGKDVELRCDPISGHTALYWYRQSLGQGLEFLIYFQGNSAPDKSGLPSDRFSAERTGGSVSTLTIQRTQQEDSAVYLCASSLGPDEKLFFGSGTQLSVL.

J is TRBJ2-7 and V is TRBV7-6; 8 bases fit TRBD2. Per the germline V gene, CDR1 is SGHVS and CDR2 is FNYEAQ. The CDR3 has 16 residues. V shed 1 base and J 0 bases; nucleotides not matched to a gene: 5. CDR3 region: CASSLGSGGVSYEQYF. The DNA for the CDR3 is TGTGCCAGCAGCTTAGGGTCGGGGGGGGTCTCCTACGAGCAGTACTTC.

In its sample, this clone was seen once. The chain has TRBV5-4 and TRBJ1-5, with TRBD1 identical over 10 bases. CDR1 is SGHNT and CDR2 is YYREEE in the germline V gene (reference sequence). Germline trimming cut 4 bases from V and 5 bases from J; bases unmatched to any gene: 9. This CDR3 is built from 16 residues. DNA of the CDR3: TGTGCCAGCAGCACAACCGGGACAGGGGTGCATCAGCCCCAGCATTTT. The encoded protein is CASSTTGTGVHQPQHF.

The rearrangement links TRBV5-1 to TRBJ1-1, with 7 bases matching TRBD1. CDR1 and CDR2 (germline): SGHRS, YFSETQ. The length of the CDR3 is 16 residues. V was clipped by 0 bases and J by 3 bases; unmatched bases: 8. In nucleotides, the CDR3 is TGCGCCAGCAGCTTGGCTCTTCAGGGGGTTGACACTGAAGCTTTCTTT. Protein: CASSLALQGVDTEAFF.

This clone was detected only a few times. The chain's CDR3 is CASSLEIGQGKKTQYF. The CDR3 DNA reads TGTGCCAGCAGCTTGGAAATCGGACAGGGGAAAAAGACCCAGTACTTC. The chain couples TRBV11-2 to TRBJ2-5, with 9 bases that match TRBD1. The CDR3 runs 16 residues. V shed 3 bases and J 6 bases; nucleotides not matched to a gene: 11. Germline V gives CDR1 SGHAT, CDR2 FQNNGV.

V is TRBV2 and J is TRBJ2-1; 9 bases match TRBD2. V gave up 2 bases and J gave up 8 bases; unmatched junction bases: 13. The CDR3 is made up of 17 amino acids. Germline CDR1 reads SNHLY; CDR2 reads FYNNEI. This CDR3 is CASSEWAGTSSGDEQFF. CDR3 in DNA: TGTGCCAGCAGTGAATGGGCCGGGACTAGCAGTGGAGATGAGCAGTTCTTC.

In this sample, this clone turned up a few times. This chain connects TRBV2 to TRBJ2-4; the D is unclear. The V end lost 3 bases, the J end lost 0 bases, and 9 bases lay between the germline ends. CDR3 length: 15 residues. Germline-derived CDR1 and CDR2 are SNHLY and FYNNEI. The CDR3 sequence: CASSEVLLAKNIQYF. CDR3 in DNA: TGTGCCAGCAGTGAGGTACTTTTAGCCAAAAACATTCAGTACTTC.

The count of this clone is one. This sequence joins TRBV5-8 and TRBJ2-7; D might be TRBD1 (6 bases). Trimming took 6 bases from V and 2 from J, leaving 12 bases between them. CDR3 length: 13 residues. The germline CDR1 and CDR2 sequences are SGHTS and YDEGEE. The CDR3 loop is CASTFDRPYEQYF. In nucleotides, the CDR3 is TGTGCCAGCACTTTCGACAGGCCCTACGAGCAGTACTTC.

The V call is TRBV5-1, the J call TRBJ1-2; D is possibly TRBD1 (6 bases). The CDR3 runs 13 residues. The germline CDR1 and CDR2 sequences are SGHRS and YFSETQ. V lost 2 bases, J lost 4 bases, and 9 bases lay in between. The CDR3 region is CASSFGQPYGYTF. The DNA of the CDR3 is TGCGCCAGCAGCTTTGGACAGCCCTATGGCTACACCTTC.

The CDR3 here is CSVGQGRQPQHF. In DNA, the CDR3 is TGCAGCGTTGGGCAGGGTAGGCAGCCCCAGCATTTT. J is TRBJ1-5 and V is TRBV29-1; tentative D call: TRBD1 (5 bases). Trimming stripped 4 bases from V and 7 bases from J, with 11 bases between. This CDR3 is 12 amino acids long. From germline, CDR1 is SQVTM and CDR2 ANQGSEA.

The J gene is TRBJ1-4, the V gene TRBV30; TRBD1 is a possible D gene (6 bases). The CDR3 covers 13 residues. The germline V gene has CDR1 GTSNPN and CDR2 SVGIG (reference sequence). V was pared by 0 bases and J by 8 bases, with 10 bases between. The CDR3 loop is CAWSVKGVEKLFF. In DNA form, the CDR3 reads TGTGCCTGGAGTGTAAAGGGGGTCGAAAAACTGTTTTTT.

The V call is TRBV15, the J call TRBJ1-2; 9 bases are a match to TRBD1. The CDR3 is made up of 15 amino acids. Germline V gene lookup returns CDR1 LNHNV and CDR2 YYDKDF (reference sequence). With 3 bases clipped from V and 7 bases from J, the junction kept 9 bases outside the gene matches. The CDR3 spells CATSRGPGQGSGYTF. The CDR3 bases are TGTGCCACCAGCAGGGGCCCGGGACAGGGCTCTGGCTACACCTTC.

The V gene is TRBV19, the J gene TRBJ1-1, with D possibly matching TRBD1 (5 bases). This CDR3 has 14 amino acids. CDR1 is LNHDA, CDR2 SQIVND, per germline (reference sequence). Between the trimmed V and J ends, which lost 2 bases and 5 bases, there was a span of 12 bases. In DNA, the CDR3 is TGTGCCAGTAGTATAAGGTCCCGGGGGACTGAAGCTTTCTTT. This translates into CASSIRSRGTEAFF.

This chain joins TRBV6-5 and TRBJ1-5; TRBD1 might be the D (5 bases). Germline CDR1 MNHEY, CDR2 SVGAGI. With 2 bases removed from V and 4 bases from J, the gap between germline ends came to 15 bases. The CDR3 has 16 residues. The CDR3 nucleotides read TGTGCCAGCAGTTACGGGGCGAAGGAAAAAAATCAGCCCCAGCATTTT. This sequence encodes CASSYGAKEKNQPQHF.